This TCR beta chain was identified in a study of T cells in Graves' hyperthyroidism and ophthalmopathy (dated by TCRdb to between 2018 and 2021). Context from the whole study: Peripheral blood was sampled at the time of initial diagnosis, prior to any treatment. Prospective prediction of ophthalmopathy was tested in an independent validation cohort of 18 to 20 hyperthyroidism patients and 17 patients who later progressed to ophthalmopathy. The paper reports TCR Vbeta CDR3 sequencing of about 140 peripheral blood samples: approximately 41 ophthalmopathy, about 75 hyperthyroidism and 17 progressor patients. In addition, the study compared T-cell repertoires in thyroid tissue and in blood from roughly six Graves' hyperthyroidism patients. To identify TCR V-J signatures that set the groups apart, the researchers used a discovery cohort of about a hundred patients, made up of 40 to 45 with Graves' ophthalmopathy and 55 to 65 with stable Graves' hyperthyroidism. For training and testing, the 110 or so patients in the discovery cohort were randomly divided in a 7:3 ratio. Once sampling was done, hyperthyroidism patients were given methimazole at a starting dose of 30 mg daily, whereas ophthalmopathy patients were given high-dose intravenous methylprednisolone. The paper as a whole reports these results and caveats: In validation, the model predicted progression to ophthalmopathy with about 71% sensitivity and 72% to 85% specificity, a median of roughly seven months before onset. In cross-validation, a model built on a 13 V-J signature told ophthalmopathy apart from stable hyperthyroidism with less than 90% sensitivity and 81% to 82% specificity, and in testing the same model reached 80%/75%. Sample size was not statistically predetermined, and blinding of investigators to group allocation was not performed. Most expanded thyroid clonotypes (frequency above 0.001) were also found in blood, which suggests that blood repertoires may mirror thyroid immune responses.

The CDR3 has 15 amino acids, counting the end cysteine and phenylalanine. Just the 45-base CDR3 DNA is kept, in frame starting at base 1. CDR1 and CDR2, looked up from the germline V gene (reference sequence), are LGHDT and YNNKEL. Compared with germline, V lacks 6 bases and J lacks 5 bases; bases without a gene match: 11. This clonotype came up many times. Its antigen remains undetermined. Per-nucleotide qualities are absent, and no much larger clonotype sits a single base away. The TCR beta CDR3 regions were amplified from the RNA transcripts. The TCR CDR3 was subjected to a first round of RT-PCR using the HTBI primer set and the Qiagen OneStep RT-PCR kit. Libraries were constructed in a second round of multiplex PCR, after which size selection and purification were performed. Sequencing of the libraries was done on an Illumina HiSeq2000 using paired-end 100 bp reads. Concerning the study's data processing: SOAPnuke was used to process the raw data, with reads discarded if the reads contained adapters or uncalled bases, had a mean Phred below 15, or lacked an exact constant-primer or identifier match. High-quality paired reads were merged with COPE v1.2.5, and unique nucleotide sequences were defined as clonotypes. Clonotypes were aligned to IMGT TRBV, TRBD and TRBJ reference segments using MiTCR v1.1. The analysis was restricted to V-J combinations with a frequency above 0.0001, which together covered over 99% of the repertoires. The TCS score was defined as F50 (clonal expansion) divided by E x V (chaos), with BLOSUM62-based TCRdist calculated between CDR3 peptides within each V-J. Welch's t-statistics and random forest reduced approximately 520 V-J features to 10 to 15, which were used in a naive Bayes classifier (R e1071). The raw public reads went through TCRdb reprocessing: fastp at Q25, MiXCR clone calling, in-frame beta chains kept. Rows with one shared CDR3 protein collapse into an entry with the most common genes and DNA. The V and J calls were not made by the authors but by TCRdb's processing. In this sample the table shows a few hundred thousand distinct CDR3 sequences, 15% of which occur a single time. The ten largest clones represent approximately 32% of the sample.

Graves' hyperthyroidism was defined as stable when no progression to ophthalmopathy occurred over 18 months of follow-up. Hyperthyroidism patients were aged 18 to 65 years and newly diagnosed, with disease duration of less than 2 months. Any patient with an uncontrolled infection, another autoimmune disease, pregnancy or lactation was excluded. Diagnoses were based on clinical symptoms, serum thyroxine and TRAb, thyroid ultrasound and orbital computed tomography. Ficoll-Paque density gradient centrifugation was used to isolate PBMCs from about 9 ml of fresh peripheral blood. Total RNA was extracted using Trizol reagent, and RNA quality was assessed on an Agilent 2100 Bioanalyzer.

This sequence uses TRBV3-1 and TRBJ2-7, with TRBD2 matching 9 junction bases. Sequencing was done on a sample of blood. The sequence derives from a woman aged 30 to 39 with Graves' hyperthyroidism. For the CDR3, the sequence is CASSPNSGRLNEQYF. The nucleotide sequence reads TGTGCCAGCAGTCCAAATAGCGGGAGACTCAACGAGCAGTACTTC.